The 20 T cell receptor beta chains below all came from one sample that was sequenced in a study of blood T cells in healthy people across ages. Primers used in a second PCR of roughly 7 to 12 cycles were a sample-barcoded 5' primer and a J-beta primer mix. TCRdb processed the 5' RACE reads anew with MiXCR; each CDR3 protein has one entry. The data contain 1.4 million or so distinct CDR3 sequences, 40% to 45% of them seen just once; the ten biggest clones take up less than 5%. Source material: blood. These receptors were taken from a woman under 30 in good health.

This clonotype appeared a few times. DNA of the CDR3: TGTGCCAGCAGCCCCGCCAACAGGGATCTGGGGGGCTACACCTTC. Translation: CASSPANRDLGGYTF. The chain has TRBV7-9 and TRBJ1-2; D is possibly TRBD1 (6 bases). Trimming removed 5 bases from V and 8 bases from J, with 21 bases in between. The V gene's germline CDR1 is SEHNR and CDR2 FQNEAQ (reference sequence). The CDR3 has 15 amino acids.

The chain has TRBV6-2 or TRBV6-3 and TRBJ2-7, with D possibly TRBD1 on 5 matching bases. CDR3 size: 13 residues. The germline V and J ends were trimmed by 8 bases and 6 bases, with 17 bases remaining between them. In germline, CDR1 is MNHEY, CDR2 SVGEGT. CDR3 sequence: CASDHSLGREQYF. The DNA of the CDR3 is TGTGCCAGCGACCACTCCTTGGGGCGCGAGCAGTACTTC.

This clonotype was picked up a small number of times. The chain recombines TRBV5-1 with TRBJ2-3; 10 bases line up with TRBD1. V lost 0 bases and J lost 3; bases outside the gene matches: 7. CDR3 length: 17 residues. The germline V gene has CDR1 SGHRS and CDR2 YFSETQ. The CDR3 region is CASSLELTGGATDTQYF. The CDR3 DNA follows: TGCGCCAGCAGCTTGGAATTGACAGGGGGCGCGACAGATACGCAGTATTTT.

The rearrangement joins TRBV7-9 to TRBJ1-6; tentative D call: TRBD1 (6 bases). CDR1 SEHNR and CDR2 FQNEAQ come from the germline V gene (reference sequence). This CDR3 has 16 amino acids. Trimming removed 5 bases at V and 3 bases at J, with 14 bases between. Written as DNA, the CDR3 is TGTGCCAGCAGCCATCCAGGGGCGGTCTATAATTCACCCCTCCACTTT. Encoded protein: CASSHPGAVYNSPLHF.

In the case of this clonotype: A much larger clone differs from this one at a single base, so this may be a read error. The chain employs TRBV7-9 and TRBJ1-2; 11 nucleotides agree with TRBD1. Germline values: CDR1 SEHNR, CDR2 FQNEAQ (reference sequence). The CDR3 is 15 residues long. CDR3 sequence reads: CASSSGTGGNYDYTF. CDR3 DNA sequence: TGTGCCAGCAGCTCCGGGACAGGGGGAAACTATGACTACACCTTC.

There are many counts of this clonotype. The CDR3 here is CANKFTESSYEQYF. The DNA for the CDR3 is TGTGCCAACAAATTTACAGAGAGCTCCTACGAGCAGTACTTC. The gene calls are TRBV21-1 and TRBJ2-7. TRBV21-1 is noted as a pseudogene. The CDR3 is 14 residues long.

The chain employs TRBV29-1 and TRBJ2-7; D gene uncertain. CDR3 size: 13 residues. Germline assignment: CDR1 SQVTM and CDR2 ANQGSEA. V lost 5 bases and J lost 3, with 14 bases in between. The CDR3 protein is CSVKKRENYEQYF. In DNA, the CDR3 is TGCAGCGTTAAAAAAAGGGAAAACTACGAGCAGTACTTC.

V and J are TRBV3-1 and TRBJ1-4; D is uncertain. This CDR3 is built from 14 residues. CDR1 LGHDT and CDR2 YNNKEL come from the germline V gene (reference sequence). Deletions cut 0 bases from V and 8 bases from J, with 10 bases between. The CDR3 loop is CASSQDTGREKLFF. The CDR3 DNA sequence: TGTGCCAGCAGCCAAGATACGGGTCGGGAAAAACTGTTTTTT.

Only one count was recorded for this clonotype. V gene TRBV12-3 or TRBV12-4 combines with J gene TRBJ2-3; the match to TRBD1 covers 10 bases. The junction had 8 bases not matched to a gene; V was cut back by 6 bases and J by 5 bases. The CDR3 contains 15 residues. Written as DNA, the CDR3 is TGTGCCAGCAGCGACAGGGGGCTTGAATTAGATACGCAGTATTTT. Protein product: CASSDRGLELDTQYF.

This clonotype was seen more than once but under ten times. Here the CDR3 DNA reads TGCAGTGCTAGAGATTTGGGGGTCGAGGGCTACACCTTC. It yields the protein CSARDLGVEGYTF. The chain combines TRBV20-1 with TRBJ1-2, with a tentative D call TRBD1 (5 bases). The germline V gene has CDR1 DFQATT and CDR2 SNEGSKA (reference sequence). The CDR3 is 13 amino acids. V lost 0 bases to trimming and J lost 8 bases, with 13 bases between them.

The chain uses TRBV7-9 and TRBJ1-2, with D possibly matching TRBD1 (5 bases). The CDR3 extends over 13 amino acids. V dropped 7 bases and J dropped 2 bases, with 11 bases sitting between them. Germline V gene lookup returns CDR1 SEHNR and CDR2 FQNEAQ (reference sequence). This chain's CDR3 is CASKLTENYGYTF. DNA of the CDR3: TGTGCCAGCAAATTGACAGAGAACTATGGCTACACCTTC.

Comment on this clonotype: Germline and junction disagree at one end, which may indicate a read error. The DNA of the CDR3 is TGTACCAGCAGCCGAGGGGGGGAAGCTTTCTTT. It codes for CTSSRGGEAFF. The chain couples TRBV7-6 to TRBJ1-1; D is possibly TRBD1 (6 bases). The germline V gene has CDR1 SGHVS and CDR2 FNYEAQ. CDR3 length: 11 residues. Using reference TRBV7-6 and TRBJ1-1 for the parts outside the CDR3, the full variable domain is GAGVSQSPRYKVTKRGQDVALRCDPISGHVSLYWYRQALGQGPEFLTYFNYEAQQDKSGLPNDRFSAERPEGSISTLTIQRTEQRDSAMYRCTSSRGGEAFFGQGTRLTVV.

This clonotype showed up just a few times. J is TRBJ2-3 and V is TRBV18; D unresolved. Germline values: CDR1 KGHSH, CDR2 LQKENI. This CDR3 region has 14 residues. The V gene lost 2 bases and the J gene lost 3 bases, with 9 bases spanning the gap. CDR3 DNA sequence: TGTGCCAGCTCACCAGGCCCCGTTACAGATACGCAGTATTTT. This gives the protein CASSPGPVTDTQYF.

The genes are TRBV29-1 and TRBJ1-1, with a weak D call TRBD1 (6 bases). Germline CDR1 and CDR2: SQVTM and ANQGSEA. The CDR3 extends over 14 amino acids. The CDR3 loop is CCAARETGGTEAFF. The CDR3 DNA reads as TGCTGCGCTGCCCGGGAGACAGGTGGCACTGAAGCTTTCTTT.

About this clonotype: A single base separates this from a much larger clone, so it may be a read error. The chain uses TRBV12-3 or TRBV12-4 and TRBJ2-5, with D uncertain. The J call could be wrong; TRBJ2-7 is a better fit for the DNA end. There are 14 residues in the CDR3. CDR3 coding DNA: TGTGCCAGCAGGCCTGGGATCCGAGGTAGCGAGCAGTACTTC. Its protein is CASRPGIRGSEQYF.

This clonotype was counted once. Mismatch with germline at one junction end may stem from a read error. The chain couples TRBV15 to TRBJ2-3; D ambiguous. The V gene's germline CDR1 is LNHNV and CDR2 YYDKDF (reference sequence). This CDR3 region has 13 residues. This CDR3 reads CATGRTLTDTQYF. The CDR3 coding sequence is TGTGCCACCGGCAGGACCCTCACAGATACGCAGTATTTT.

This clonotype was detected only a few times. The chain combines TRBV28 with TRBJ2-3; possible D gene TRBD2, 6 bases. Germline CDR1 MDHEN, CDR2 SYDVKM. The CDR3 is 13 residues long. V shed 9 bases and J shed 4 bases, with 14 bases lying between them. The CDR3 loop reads CASSAGSPDTQYF. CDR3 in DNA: TGTGCCAGTTCAGCCGGGAGTCCAGATACGCAGTATTTT.

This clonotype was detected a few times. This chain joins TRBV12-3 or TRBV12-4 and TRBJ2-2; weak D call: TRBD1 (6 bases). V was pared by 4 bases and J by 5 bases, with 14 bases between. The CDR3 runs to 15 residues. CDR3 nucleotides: TGTGCCAGCAGTTCCCCGAGGGACATGACCGGGGAGCTGTTTTTT. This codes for CASSSPRDMTGELFF.

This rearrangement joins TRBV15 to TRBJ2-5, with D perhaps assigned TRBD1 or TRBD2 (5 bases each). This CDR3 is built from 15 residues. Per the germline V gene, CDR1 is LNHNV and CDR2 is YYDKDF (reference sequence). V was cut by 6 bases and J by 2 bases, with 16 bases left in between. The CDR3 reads CATRGDLTFQETQYF. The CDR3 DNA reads TGTGCCACCAGGGGGGACCTGACATTTCAAGAGACCCAGTACTTC.

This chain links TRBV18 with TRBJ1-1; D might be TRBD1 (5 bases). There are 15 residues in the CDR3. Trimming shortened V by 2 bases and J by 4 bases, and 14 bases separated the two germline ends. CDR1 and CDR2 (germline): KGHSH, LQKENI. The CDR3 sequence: CASSPVGDDGTEAFF. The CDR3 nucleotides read TGTGCCAGCTCACCAGTGGGGGATGACGGCACTGAAGCTTTCTTT.